The rows below give T cell receptor beta chains drawn from one sample of a study of Ad26.COV2.S vaccination and SARS-CoV-2 variants. Only in-frame clones appear in the TCRdb table, and some are missing; sequencing was by immunoSEQ multiplex PCR. The sample records 300,000 to 350,000 clones, 85% to 90% being singletons. Sequencing was performed on peripheral blood, taken in a trial of Ad26.COV2.S vaccine versus placebo. These receptors all come from a person between 18 and 65 years old who received the Ad26.COV2.S COVID-19 vaccine or a placebo. Both conserved end residues are part of each CDR3.

13 TRBV18 CASSPNVQETQYF
13 TRBV2 CASSWENTGELFF
15 TRBV5-4 CASSLATGDGNTIYF
16 TRBV4-3 CASRRYGQGGYAEAFF
13 TRBV6-5 CASAPVLITEAFF
14 TRBV6-1 CASSEQGNYQPQHF
13 TRBV12-3/TRBV12-4 CASTLDSNTEAFF
16 TRBV2 CAGDTPGQGARETQYF
13 TRBV5-4 CASSLFDLTEAFF
14 TRBV2 CASSHALGREKLFF
14 TRBV10-1 CASSESSRGNTIYF
15 TRBV7-2 CASSRDRERFYEQYF
14 TRBV3-1/TRBV3-2 CASSPGTAIYEQYF
19 TRBV6-4 CASSERGRTGLHQGDTQYF
16 TRBV11-2 CASSHLSPELLGEQFF
13 TRBV7-8 CASTAGRNTEAFF
12 TRBV2 CATKKGDYGYTF
16 TRBV6-2/TRBV6-3 CASSYLTSGAYNEQFF
16 TRBV9 CASSVGRGGRLGEQFF